This T cell receptor beta chain was identified during a study of shared clonotypes between healthy human individuals. Germline CDR1 reads SNHLY; CDR2 reads FYNNEI. The CDR3 runs to 15 residues. V dropped 2 bases and J dropped 0 bases, with 8 bases sitting between them. CD4+ cells underwent separation, giving CD45RA+ naive and CD45RA-negative memory subsets. Study-level points and caveats: Relative to memory subsets, naive subsets generally showed larger estimated richness. Owing to a small donor count, the genetic and exposure-history diversity represented was limited. The study found about 5% of naive CD4 clonotypes shared across several donors.

Profiled with immunoSEQ multiplex PCR; TCRdb holds only in-frame clones, not every one. The sample comprises 850,000 to 1,200,000 clones, roughly 80% of which are singletons, and about 1.4% rests with the top ten. Remarks on this clone: Its antigen is currently unknown. Other DNA variants within this sample encode the same CDR3.

The source of this sequence is a man younger than 35 in good health. The V gene is TRBV2, the J gene TRBJ2-1, with D perhaps matching TRBD1 (5 bases). Sequences were obtained from memory CD4+ T cells sorted from blood. Subset indicated: CD45RA-negative fraction. CDR3 bases: TGTGCCAGCAGTGAAAGGGGTAGCTCCTACAATGAGCAGTTCTTC. Protein product: CASSERGSSYNEQFF.